This entry lists 4 T cell receptor gamma chains sequenced from one sample in a study of human gamma delta and Vdelta1 T cells. Antigen specificity for these receptors is unknown. TCRdb used CATT to re-call clones from the PCR reads. The data show 7,000 to 10,000 gamma-chain clones, with 45% seen just once and under 3% held by the top ten. The source material was Vdelta1 gamma-delta T cells from blood grown in culture (DOT cells). All receptors come from a human donor in good health.

V and J are TRGV3 and TRGJ1 or TRGJ2. The CDR3 loop spans 12 amino acids. V dropped 6 bases and J dropped 6; count of bases not matched to a gene: 8. From germline, CDR1 is VTNTFY and CDR2 YDVSTARD (reference sequence). DNA of the CDR3: TGTGCCACCTGGCCAAGCCCTTATAAGAAACTCTTT. Translated: CATWPSPYKKLF.

The rearrangement uses TRGV9 and TRGJ1 or TRGJ2. The germline V gene encodes CDR1 GITISATS and CDR2 ISYDGTV (reference sequence). CDR3 length: 11 residues. V trimming: 3 bases; J trimming: 6 bases; junction bases outside the gene matches: 2. The CDR3 coding sequence is TGTGCCTTGTGGGAGTCTTATAAGAAACTCTTT. Amino acid sequence: CALWESYKKLF.

The chain is built from TRGV2 and TRGJP2. V shed 3 bases, J shed 2 bases, and the junction held 6 bases outside the gene matches. The CDR3 loop spans 15 amino acids. CDR1 and CDR2 (germline): EGSNGY, YDSYNSKV. The CDR3 spells CATWDKPSSDWIKTF. The DNA of the CDR3 is TGTGCCACCTGGGACAAACCGAGTAGTGATTGGATCAAGACGTTT.

The rearrangement links TRGV4 to TRGJ1 or TRGJ2. The CDR3 has 15 amino acids. The J segment lost 4 bases and the V segment lost 3 bases, leaving 12 bases of the junction unmatched. The V gene's germline CDR1 is EGSTGY and CDR2 YDSYTSSV. The CDR3 coding sequence is TGTGCCACCTGGGATCCGGATCGGGGATATTATAAGAAACTCTTT. It translates to CATWDPDRGYYKKLF.